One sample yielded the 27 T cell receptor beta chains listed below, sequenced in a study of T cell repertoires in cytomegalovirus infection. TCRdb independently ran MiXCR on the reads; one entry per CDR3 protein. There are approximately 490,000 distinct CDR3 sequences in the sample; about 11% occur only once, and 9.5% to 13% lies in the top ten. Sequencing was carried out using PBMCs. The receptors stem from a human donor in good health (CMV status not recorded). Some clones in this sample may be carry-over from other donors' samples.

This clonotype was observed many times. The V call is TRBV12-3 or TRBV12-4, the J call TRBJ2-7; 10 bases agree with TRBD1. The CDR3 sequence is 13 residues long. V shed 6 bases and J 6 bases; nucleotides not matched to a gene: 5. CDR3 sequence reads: CASRGTGVGEQYF. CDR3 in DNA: TGTGCCAGCAGGGGGACAGGGGTCGGCGAGCAGTACTTC.

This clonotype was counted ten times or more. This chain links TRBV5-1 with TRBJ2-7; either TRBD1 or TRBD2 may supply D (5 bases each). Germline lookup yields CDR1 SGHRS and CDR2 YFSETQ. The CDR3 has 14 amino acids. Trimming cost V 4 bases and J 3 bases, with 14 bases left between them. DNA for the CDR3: TGCGCCAGCAGCGGTTCGGGGACCGGCTACGAGCAGTACTTC. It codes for CASSGSGTGYEQYF.

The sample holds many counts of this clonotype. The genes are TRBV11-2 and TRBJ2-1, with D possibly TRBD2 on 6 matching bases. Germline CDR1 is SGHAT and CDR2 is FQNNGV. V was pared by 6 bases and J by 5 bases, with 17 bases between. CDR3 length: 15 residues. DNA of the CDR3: TGTGCCAGCAGGGGACGGAGGGAGAGGAACAATGAGCAGTTCTTC. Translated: CASRGRRERNNEQFF.

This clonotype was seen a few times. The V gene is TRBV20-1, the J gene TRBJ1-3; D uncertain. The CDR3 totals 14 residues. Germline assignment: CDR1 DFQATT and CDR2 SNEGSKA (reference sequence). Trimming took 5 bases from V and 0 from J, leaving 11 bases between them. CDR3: CSAPAASSGNTIYF. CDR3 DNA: TGCAGTGCTCCCGCAGCAAGCTCTGGAAACACCATATATTTT.

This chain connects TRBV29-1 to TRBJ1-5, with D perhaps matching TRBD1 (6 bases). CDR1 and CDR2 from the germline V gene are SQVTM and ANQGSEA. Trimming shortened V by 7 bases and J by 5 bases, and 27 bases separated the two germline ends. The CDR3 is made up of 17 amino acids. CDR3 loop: CSAAKPGHQLPDQPQHF. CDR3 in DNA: TGCAGCGCCGCCAAACCGGGACACCAACTCCCCGATCAGCCCCAGCATTTT.

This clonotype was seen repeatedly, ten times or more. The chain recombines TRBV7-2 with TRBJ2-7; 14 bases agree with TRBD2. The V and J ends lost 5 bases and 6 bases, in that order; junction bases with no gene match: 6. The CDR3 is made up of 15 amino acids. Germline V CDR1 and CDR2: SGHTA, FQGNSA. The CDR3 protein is CASSLTSGRAFEQYF. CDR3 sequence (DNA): TGTGCCAGCAGCCTGACTAGCGGGAGGGCTTTCGAGCAGTACTTC.

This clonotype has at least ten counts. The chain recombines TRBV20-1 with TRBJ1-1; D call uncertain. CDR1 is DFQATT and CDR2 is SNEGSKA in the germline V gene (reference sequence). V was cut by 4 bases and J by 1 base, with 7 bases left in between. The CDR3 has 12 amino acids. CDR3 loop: CSAIMGNTEAFF. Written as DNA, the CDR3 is TGCAGTGCTATTATGGGGAACACTGAAGCTTTCTTT.

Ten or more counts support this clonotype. This CDR3 reads CASSLRQGGDQPQHF. In DNA form, the CDR3 reads TGTGCCAGCAGCTTACGGCAGGGGGGGGATCAGCCCCAGCATTTT. The chain is built from TRBV7-9 and TRBJ1-5; 7 nucleotides match TRBD1. Germline-derived CDR1 and CDR2 are SEHNR and FQNEAQ (reference sequence). Trimming cost V 2 bases and J 5 bases; bases outside gene matches: 6. The CDR3 runs 15 residues.

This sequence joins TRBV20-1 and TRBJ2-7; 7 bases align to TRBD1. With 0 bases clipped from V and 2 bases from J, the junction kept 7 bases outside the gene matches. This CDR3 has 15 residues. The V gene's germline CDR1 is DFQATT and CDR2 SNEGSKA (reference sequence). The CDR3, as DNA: TGCAGTGCTAGAGATGGGCAGGGGGTAACCTACGAGCAGTACTTC. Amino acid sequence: CSARDGQGVTYEQYF.

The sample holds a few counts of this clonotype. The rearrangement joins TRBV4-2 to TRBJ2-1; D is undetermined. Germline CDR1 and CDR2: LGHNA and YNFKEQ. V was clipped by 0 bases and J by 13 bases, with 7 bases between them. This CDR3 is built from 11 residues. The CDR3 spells CASSQERAQFF. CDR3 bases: TGTGCCAGCAGCCAAGAGCGCGCCCAGTTCTTC.

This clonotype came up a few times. The CDR3 sequence is CASSLMAAQGTQYF. In DNA form, the CDR3 reads TGTGCCAGCAGCTTAATGGCCGCTCAGGGGACCCAGTACTTC. The rearrangement joins TRBV7-3 to TRBJ2-5, with a possible D match to TRBD1 (5 bases). The V and J ends lost 1 base and 7 bases respectively, with 13 bases between them. The CDR3 runs to 14 residues. CDR1 and CDR2 (germline): SGHTA, FQGTGA.

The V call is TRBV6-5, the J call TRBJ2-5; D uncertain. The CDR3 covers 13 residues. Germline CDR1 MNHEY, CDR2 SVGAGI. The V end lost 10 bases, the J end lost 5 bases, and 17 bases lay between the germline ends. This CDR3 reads CATLMTGGETQYF. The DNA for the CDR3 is TGTGCCACCCTCATGACGGGTGGGGAGACCCAGTACTTC.

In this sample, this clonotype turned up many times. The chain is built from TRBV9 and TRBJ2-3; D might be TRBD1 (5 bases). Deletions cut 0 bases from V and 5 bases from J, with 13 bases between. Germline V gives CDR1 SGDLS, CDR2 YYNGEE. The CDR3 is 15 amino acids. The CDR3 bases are TGTGCCAGCAGCGTAGCGGCCAGGGTGAGAGATACGCAGTATTTT. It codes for CASSVAARVRDTQYF.

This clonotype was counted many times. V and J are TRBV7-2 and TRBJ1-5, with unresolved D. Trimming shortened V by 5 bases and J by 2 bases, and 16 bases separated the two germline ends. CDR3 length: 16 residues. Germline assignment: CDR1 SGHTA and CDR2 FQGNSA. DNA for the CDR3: TGTGCCAGCAGCCCAACAAGGTTTAGGGGCAATCAGCCCCAGCATTTT. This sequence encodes CASSPTRFRGNQPQHF.

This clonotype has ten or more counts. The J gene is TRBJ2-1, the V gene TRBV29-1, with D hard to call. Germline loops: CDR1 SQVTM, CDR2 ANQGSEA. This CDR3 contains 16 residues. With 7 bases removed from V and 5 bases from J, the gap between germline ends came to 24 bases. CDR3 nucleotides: TGCAGCGCGACCGGGTTTGGCGTGCCGAATCACAATGAGCAGTTCTTC. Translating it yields CSATGFGVPNHNEQFF.

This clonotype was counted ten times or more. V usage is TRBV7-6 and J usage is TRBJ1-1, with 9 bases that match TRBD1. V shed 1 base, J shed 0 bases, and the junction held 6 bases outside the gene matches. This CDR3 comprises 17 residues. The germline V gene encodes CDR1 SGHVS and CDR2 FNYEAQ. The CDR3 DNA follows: TGTGCCAGCAGCTTAGGGTACGGGACAGGGATGAACACTGAAGCTTTCTTT. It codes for CASSLGYGTGMNTEAFF.

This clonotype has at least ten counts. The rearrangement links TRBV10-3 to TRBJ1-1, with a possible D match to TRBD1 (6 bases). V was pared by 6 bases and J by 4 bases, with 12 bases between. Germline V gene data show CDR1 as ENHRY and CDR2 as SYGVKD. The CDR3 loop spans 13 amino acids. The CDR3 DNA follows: TGTGCCATCAGGGAGGAGGGGGGCACTGAAGCTTTCTTT. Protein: CAIREEGGTEAFF.

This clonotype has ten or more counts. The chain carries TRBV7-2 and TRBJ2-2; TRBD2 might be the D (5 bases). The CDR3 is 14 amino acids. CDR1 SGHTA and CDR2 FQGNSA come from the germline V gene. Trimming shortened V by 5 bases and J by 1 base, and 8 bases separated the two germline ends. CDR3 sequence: CASSLGLNTGELFF. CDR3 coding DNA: TGTGCCAGCAGCCTAGGACTGAACACCGGGGAGCTGTTTTTT.

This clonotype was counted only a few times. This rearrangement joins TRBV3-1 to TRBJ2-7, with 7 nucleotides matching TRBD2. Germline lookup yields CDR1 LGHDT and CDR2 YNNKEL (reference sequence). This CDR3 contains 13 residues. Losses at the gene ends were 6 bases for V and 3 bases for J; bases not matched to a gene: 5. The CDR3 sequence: CASSGLAVYEQYF. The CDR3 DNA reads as TGTGCCAGCAGTGGGCTAGCGGTCTACGAGCAGTACTTC.

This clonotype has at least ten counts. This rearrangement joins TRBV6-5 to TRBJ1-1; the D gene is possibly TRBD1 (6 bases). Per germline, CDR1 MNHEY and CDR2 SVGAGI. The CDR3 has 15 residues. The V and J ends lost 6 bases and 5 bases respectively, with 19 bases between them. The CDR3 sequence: CASRSGEGDWTEAFF. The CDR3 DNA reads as TGTGCCAGCAGATCCGGCGAGGGGGATTGGACTGAAGCTTTCTTT.

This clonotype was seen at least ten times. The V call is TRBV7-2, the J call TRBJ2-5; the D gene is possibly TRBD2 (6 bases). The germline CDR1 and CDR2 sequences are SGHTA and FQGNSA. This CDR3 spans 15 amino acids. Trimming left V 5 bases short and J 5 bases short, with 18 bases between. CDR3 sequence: CASSPGLSRGETQYF. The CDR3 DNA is TGTGCCAGCAGCCCAGGCCTTAGTCGGGGGGAGACCCAGTACTTC.

The CDR3 is CSGGTSGAFTDTQYF. In DNA form, the CDR3 reads TGCAGTGGCGGGACTAGCGGAGCATTCACAGATACGCAGTATTTT. The chain joins TRBV20-1 to TRBJ2-3; 11 bases map to TRBD2. Germline trimming cut 7 bases from V and 2 bases from J; bases unmatched to any gene: 8. CDR3 length equals 15 residues. Germline CDR1 is DFQATT and CDR2 is SNEGSKA (reference sequence).

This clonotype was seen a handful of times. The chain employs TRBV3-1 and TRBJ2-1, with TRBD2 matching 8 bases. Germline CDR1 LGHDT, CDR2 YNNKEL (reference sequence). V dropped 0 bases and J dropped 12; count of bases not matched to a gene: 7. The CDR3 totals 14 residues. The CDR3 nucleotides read TGTGCCAGCAGCCAAGAACGGGGGGGGGACTGGCAGTTCTTC. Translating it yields CASSQERGGDWQFF.

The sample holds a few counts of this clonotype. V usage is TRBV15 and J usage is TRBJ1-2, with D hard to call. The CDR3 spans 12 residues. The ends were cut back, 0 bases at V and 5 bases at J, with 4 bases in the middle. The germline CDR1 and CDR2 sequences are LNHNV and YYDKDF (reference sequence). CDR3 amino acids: CATSRDKYGYTF. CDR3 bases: TGTGCCACCAGCAGAGATAAATATGGCTACACCTTC.

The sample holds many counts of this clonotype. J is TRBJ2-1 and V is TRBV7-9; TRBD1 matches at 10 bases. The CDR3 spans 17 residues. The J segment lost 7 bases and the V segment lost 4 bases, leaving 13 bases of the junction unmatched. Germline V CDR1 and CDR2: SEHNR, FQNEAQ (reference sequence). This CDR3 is CASSSSAYRDRGNEQFF. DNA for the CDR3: TGTGCCAGCAGCTCCTCTGCCTACCGGGACAGGGGAAATGAGCAGTTCTTC.

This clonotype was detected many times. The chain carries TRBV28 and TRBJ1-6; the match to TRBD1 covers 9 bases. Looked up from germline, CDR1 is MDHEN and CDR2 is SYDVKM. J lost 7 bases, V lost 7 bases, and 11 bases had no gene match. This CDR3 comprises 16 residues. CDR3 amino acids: CASNPADRGFNSPLHF. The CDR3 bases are TGTGCCAGCAACCCAGCGGACAGGGGTTTCAATTCACCCCTCCACTTT.

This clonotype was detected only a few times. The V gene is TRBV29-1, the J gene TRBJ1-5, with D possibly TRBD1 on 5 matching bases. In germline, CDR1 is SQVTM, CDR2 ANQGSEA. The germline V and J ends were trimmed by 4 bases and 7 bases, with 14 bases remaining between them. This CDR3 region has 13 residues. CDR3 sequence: CSVGGGGGQPQHF. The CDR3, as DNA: TGCAGCGTTGGGGGTGGGGGTGGGCAGCCCCAGCATTTT.